These 32 T cell receptor beta chains originate from one sample sequenced in a study of long-term antiretroviral therapy in people with HIV. The assay used was immunoSEQ (version v3.0), run at survey level. Profiling relied on immunoSEQ multiplex PCR, and the TCRdb table lists in-frame clones only, not all of them. The sample has approximately 21,000 clones; 90% are singletons. The sample here was unsorted PBMCs, taken approximately 4.4 years before starting antiretroviral therapy. The source of these receptors is a woman in her twenties or thirties with HIV.

The rearrangement joins TRBV15 to TRBJ1-1; D gene unclear. Germline V gene lookup returns CDR1 LNHNV and CDR2 YYDKDF (reference sequence). There are 12 residues in the CDR3. V was shortened by 0 bases and J by 11 bases, with 10 bases between the two germline ends. The CDR3 sequence: CATSREGLWAFF. CDR3 DNA: TGTGCCACCAGCAGAGAAGGACTCTGGGCTTTCTTT.

The J gene is TRBJ2-1, the V gene TRBV7-9; 9 bases are a match to TRBD2. Losses at the gene ends were 7 bases for V and 5 bases for J; bases not matched to a gene: 9. This CDR3 spans 15 amino acids. CDR1 is SEHNR, CDR2 FQNEAQ, per germline (reference sequence). CDR3: CASTLSGGRDNEQFF. CDR3 DNA sequence: TGTGCCAGCACCCTTAGCGGGGGCCGGGACAATGAGCAGTTCTTC.

The chain uses TRBV7-6 and TRBJ2-5; the match to TRBD1 covers 7 bases. The J segment lost 2 bases and the V segment lost 5 bases, leaving 5 bases of the junction unmatched. The CDR3 is 14 amino acids. CDR1 SGHVS and CDR2 FNYEAQ come from the germline V gene. In DNA form, the CDR3 reads TGTGCCAGCAGCACGGGGACAGAGCAAGAGACCCAGTACTTC. Residues: CASSTGTEQETQYF.

Here the CDR3 reads CASQRGSGQETQYF. The CDR3 nucleotides read TGTGCCAGCCAAAGGGGGTCAGGTCAAGAGACCCAGTACTTC. This sequence joins TRBV2 and TRBJ2-5, with a possible D match to TRBD1 (6 bases). From germline, CDR1 is SNHLY and CDR2 FYNNEI. The V end lost 8 bases, the J end lost 2 bases, and 15 bases lay between the germline ends. This CDR3 spans 14 amino acids.

CDR3 coding DNA: TGTGCCAGCAGCTTGGGACAGGGAAGGGGCGACTACACCTTC. It translates to CASSLGQGRGDYTF. The chain employs TRBV7-2 and TRBJ1-2, with TRBD1 identical over 9 bases. Losses at the gene ends were 3 bases for V and 10 bases for J; bases not matched to a gene: 9. The CDR3 has 14 amino acids. Germline V CDR1 and CDR2: SGHTA, FQGNSA. Based on the CDR3 plus reference TRBV7-2 and TRBJ1-2, the full variable domain is GAGVSQSPSNKVTEKGKDVELRCDPISGHTALYWYRQSLGQGLEFLIYFQGNSAPDKSGLPSDRFSAERTGGSVSTLTIQRTQQEDSAVYLCASSLGQGRGDYTFGSGTRLTVV.

V and J are TRBV7-2 and TRBJ2-3, with 8 bases that match TRBD2. Trimming cost V 1 base and J 4 bases; bases outside gene matches: 13. Germline CDR1 reads SGHTA; CDR2 reads FQGNSA. This CDR3 is 18 amino acids long. The CDR3 reads CASSLVGAGGITSDTQYF. Here the CDR3 DNA reads TGTGCCAGCAGCTTAGTAGGTGCGGGGGGCATCACATCAGATACGCAGTATTTT.

This chain joins TRBV9 and TRBJ1-6; D ambiguous. In germline, CDR1 is SGDLS, CDR2 YYNGEE. Trimming stripped 1 base from V and 9 bases from J, with 14 bases between. The CDR3 is 15 amino acids. The CDR3, as DNA: TGTGCCAGCAGCGTATATGGGTTACTAGGTTCACCCCTCCACTTT. Amino acid sequence: CASSVYGLLGSPLHF.

This clone showed up just once. The genes are TRBV2 and TRBJ2-1; 12 bases are shared with TRBD2. CDR3 length: 16 amino acids. Germline loops: CDR1 SNHLY, CDR2 FYNNEI. The V segment lost 2 bases and the J segment 9 bases; nucleotides outside the gene matches: 8. In DNA form, the CDR3 reads TGTGCCAGCAGTGAAAGGCCTAGCGGGGGGGGCGGTGAGCAGTTCTTC. Residues: CASSERPSGGGGEQFF. Complete variable domain (other parts from reference TRBV2 and TRBJ2-1): EPEVTQTPSHQVTQMGQEVILRCVPISNHLYFYWYRQILGQKVEFLVSFYNNEISEKSEIFDDQFSVERPDGSNFTLKIRSTKLEDSAMYFCASSERPSGGGGEQFFGPGTRLTVL.

The chain couples TRBV2 to TRBJ1-2; unclear D gene. Deletions cut 8 bases from V and 7 bases from J, with 11 bases between. The CDR3 sequence is 11 residues long. Per germline, CDR1 SNHLY and CDR2 FYNNEI. The CDR3: CASRTGGGYTF. The CDR3 nucleotides are TGTGCCAGCCGGACTGGAGGTGGCTACACCTTC.

The V gene is TRBV4-1, the J gene TRBJ1-6; 10 bases are shared with TRBD1. The CDR3 covers 15 residues. Per the germline V gene, CDR1 is MGHRA and CDR2 is YSYEKL. The V segment lost 4 bases and the J segment 8 bases; nucleotides outside the gene matches: 5. CDR3 loop: CASSPGQGGYSPLHF. CDR3 coding DNA: TGCGCCAGCAGCCCCGGACAGGGGGGTTATTCACCCCTCCACTTT.

This clone was detected a few times. The J gene is TRBJ1-6, the V gene TRBV4-1, with D possibly TRBD1 on 5 matching bases. The length of the CDR3 is 15 residues. CDR1 MGHRA and CDR2 YSYEKL come from the germline V gene. Deletions cut 3 bases from V and 4 bases from J, with 10 bases between. CDR3 sequence (DNA): TGCGCCAGCAGCCAGGGCAGGGATTATAATTCACCCCTCCACTTT. Its translation: CASSQGRDYNSPLHF.

The V call is TRBV19, the J call TRBJ1-5; no reliable D call. CDR1 LNHDA and CDR2 SQIVND come from the germline V gene (reference sequence). The V and J ends lost 5 bases and 0 bases respectively, with 8 bases between them. The CDR3 extends over 14 amino acids. The CDR3 reads CASSAGSSNQPQHF. The CDR3 nucleotides read TGTGCCAGTAGTGCCGGTAGTAGCAATCAGCCCCAGCATTTT.

The V and J genes are TRBV4-1 and TRBJ2-7; possibly TRBD1 for D (5 bases). Trimming left V 0 bases short and J 3 bases short, with 9 bases between. CDR3 length: 14 residues. Germline CDR1 and CDR2: MGHRA and YSYEKL. The DNA of the CDR3 is TGCGCCAGCAGCCAAGATAGGGGCAGCTACGAGCAGTACTTC. Residues: CASSQDRGSYEQYF.

The chain recombines TRBV7-8 with TRBJ2-5; D perhaps matches TRBD2 (7 bases). Germline CDR1 SGHVS, CDR2 FQNEAQ. The V end was cut by 4 bases, the J end by 5 bases, with 14 bases between. There are 14 residues in the CDR3. CDR3 region: CASSSRGAGETQYF. CDR3 nucleotide sequence: TGTGCCAGCAGCTCACGGGGGGCAGGGGAGACCCAGTACTTC.

In its sample, this clone was seen a few times. The chain carries TRBV9 and TRBJ2-1; 10 nucleotides match TRBD2. V shed 0 bases and J 6 bases; nucleotides not matched to a gene: 6. The germline CDR1 and CDR2 sequences are SGDLS and YYNGEE. The CDR3 spans 16 residues. In DNA, the CDR3 is TGTGCCAGCAGCGTAGGTATTCTAGCGGGGGTCAATGAGCAGTTCTTC. It yields the protein CASSVGILAGVNEQFF. The full variable domain, rest sourced from reference TRBV9 and TRBJ2-1, is DSGVTQTPKHLITATGQRVTLRCSPRSGDLSVYWYQQSLDQGLQFLIQYYNGEERAKGNILERFSAQQFPDLHSELNLSSLELGDSALYFCASSVGILAGVNEQFFGPGTRLTVL.

The gene calls are TRBV2 and TRBJ1-1; no clear D gene. Germline CDR1 SNHLY, CDR2 FYNNEI. V lost 10 bases to trimming and J lost 1 base, with 13 bases between them. This CDR3 region has 13 residues. CDR3 residues: CANSYRRNTEAFF. The CDR3 DNA follows: TGTGCCAATTCTTACCGGAGGAACACTGAAGCTTTCTTT.

J is TRBJ1-2 and V is TRBV6-5, with D perhaps matching TRBD1 (5 bases). Germline CDR1 MNHEY, CDR2 SVGAGI. The CDR3 covers 15 residues. The V end lost 0 bases, the J end lost 8 bases, and 16 bases lay between the germline ends. The DNA for the CDR3 is TGTGCCAGCAGTTACTCGTTCCCTGGGGGTGCCGGCTACACCTTC. Amino acids: CASSYSFPGGAGYTF.

The CDR3 DNA follows: TGTGCCACCAGCAGAGATCAGGCGGCTAAGGGGGCTTTCTTT. This encodes CATSRDQAAKGAFF. V usage is TRBV15 and J usage is TRBJ1-1, with D perhaps matching TRBD1 (5 bases). The germline V gene has CDR1 LNHNV and CDR2 YYDKDF (reference sequence). Deletions cut 0 bases from V and 11 bases from J, with 16 bases between. There are 14 residues in the CDR3.

V is TRBV5-1 and J is TRBJ2-1; 7 bases agree with TRBD1. CDR1 is SGHRS, CDR2 YFSETQ, per germline. The CDR3 is 14 amino acids. Trimming at V came to 2 bases and at J to 8 bases, leaving 7 bases not matched to a gene. The CDR3 protein is CASSLVRQGYEQFF. CDR3 nucleotides: TGCGCCAGCAGCTTAGTGAGACAGGGCTATGAGCAGTTCTTC.

V usage is TRBV5-4 and J usage is TRBJ2-3; 8 positions match TRBD1. This CDR3 has 15 residues. Germline CDR1 and CDR2: SGHNT and YYREEE (reference sequence). With V trimmed by 3 bases and J by 0 bases, 3 bases remained unmatched. CDR3 region: CASSYRDRSTDTQYF. In DNA form, the CDR3 reads TGTGCCAGCAGCTACCGGGACAGGAGCACAGATACGCAGTATTTT.

This chain uses TRBV4-3 with TRBJ2-5; TRBD2 matches at 11 bases. CDR1 is LGHNA and CDR2 is YSLEER in the germline V gene. V lost 1 base, J lost 7 bases, and 11 bases stayed unmatched. The CDR3 runs to 17 residues. CDR3 loop: CASSQATSGDTGGTQYF. The DNA for the CDR3 is TGCGCCAGCAGCCAAGCGACTAGCGGGGACACGGGGGGGACCCAGTACTTC.

This clone is labeled as medium-sized. The gene calls are TRBV19 and TRBJ1-2; D not certain. The CDR3 length is 15 residues. The germline V gene has CDR1 LNHDA and CDR2 SQIVND (reference sequence). The germline V and J ends were trimmed by 1 base and 0 bases, with 9 bases remaining between them. The CDR3 is CASSIAAGSNYGYTF. DNA of the CDR3: TGTGCCAGTAGTATAGCAGCAGGCTCTAACTATGGCTACACCTTC. The full variable domain, completed using reference TRBV19 and TRBJ1-2, is DGGITQSPKYLFRKEGQNVTLSCEQNLNHDAMYWYRQDPGQGLRLIYYSQIVNDFQKGDIAEGYSVSREKKESFPLTVTSAQKNPTAFYLCASSIAAGSNYGYTFGSGTRLTVV.

The chain is built from TRBV21-1 and TRBJ1-5. TRBV21-1 is a pseudogene locus. The CDR3 is 16 amino acids. The CDR3 region has the DNA TGTGCCAGCAGCGCTTATGGATGGGATCGGTCTCAGCCCCAGCATTTT. This encodes CASSAYGWDRSQPQHF.

The J gene is TRBJ1-1, the V gene TRBV6-6, with 7 bases fitting TRBD1. Germline V CDR1 and CDR2: MNHNY, SVGAGI (reference sequence). Trimming took 6 bases from V and 0 from J; bases not matched to a gene: 4. The CDR3 totals 14 residues. CDR3 amino acids: CASRPDRVNTEAFF. Written as DNA, the CDR3 is TGTGCCAGCAGGCCTGACAGGGTGAACACTGAAGCTTTCTTT.

The chain joins TRBV19 to TRBJ2-1; 13 bases are a match to TRBD2. The V and J ends lost 6 bases and 8 bases, in that order; junction bases with no gene match: 10. From germline, CDR1 is LNHDA and CDR2 SQIVND (reference sequence). The CDR3 consists of 16 residues. The DNA of the CDR3 is TGTGCCAGTAGCCGAGGACTAGCGGGGGTTATCCATGAGCAGTTCTTC. Amino acid sequence: CASSRGLAGVIHEQFF. The variable domain in full, completed from reference TRBV19 and TRBJ2-1, reads DGGITQSPKYLFRKEGQNVTLSCEQNLNHDAMYWYRQDPGQGLRLIYYSQIVNDFQKGDIAEGYSVSREKKESFPLTVTSAQKNPTAFYLCASSRGLAGVIHEQFFGPGTRLTVL.

The chain couples TRBV18 to TRBJ1-5; 9 bases map to TRBD1. V gave up 4 bases and J gave up 6 bases; unmatched junction bases: 7. This CDR3 is built from 15 residues. The germline V gene encodes CDR1 KGHSH and CDR2 LQKENI. The CDR3 bases are TGTGCCAGCTCACAGGGACAGGGTGACGGTCAGCCCCAGCATTTT. This gives the protein CASSQGQGDGQPQHF.

The chain carries TRBV15 and TRBJ2-7; D is perhaps TRBD1 (6 bases). V gave up 4 bases and J gave up 2 bases, with 18 bases separating them. Germline CDR1 and CDR2: LNHNV and YYDKDF (reference sequence). The CDR3 extends over 16 amino acids. The CDR3 spells CATSTNYRDNTYEQYF. CDR3 DNA sequence: TGTGCCACCAGCACAAATTACCGGGACAATACCTACGAGCAGTACTTC.

This chain joins TRBV19 and TRBJ1-5; perhaps TRBD1 as D (5 bases). Between the trimmed V and J ends, which lost 3 bases and 4 bases, there was a span of 13 bases. The CDR3 spans 15 residues. The V gene's germline CDR1 is LNHDA and CDR2 SQIVND (reference sequence). CDR3 DNA sequence: TGTGCCAGTAGTATGAAGACAGCCACGAATCAGCCCCAGCATTTT. Its protein is CASSMKTATNQPQHF. Variable domain in full (rest from reference TRBV19 and TRBJ1-5): DGGITQSPKYLFRKEGQNVTLSCEQNLNHDAMYWYRQDPGQGLRLIYYSQIVNDFQKGDIAEGYSVSREKKESFPLTVTSAQKNPTAFYLCASSMKTATNQPQHFGDGTRLSIL.

This clone came up once. This chain connects TRBV25-1 to TRBJ2-5, with no clear D. The CDR3 extends over 12 amino acids. CDR1 and CDR2 (germline): MGHDK, SYGVNS. V lost 4 bases to trimming and J lost 5 bases, with 8 bases between them. The CDR3 sequence is CASSGPAETQYF. CDR3 in DNA: TGTGCCAGCAGTGGTCCCGCCGAGACCCAGTACTTC.

The gene calls are TRBV9 and TRBJ2-4; the match to TRBD1 covers 7 bases. Germline assignment: CDR1 SGDLS and CDR2 YYNGEE. This CDR3 is built from 14 residues. V shed 1 base, J shed 9 bases, and the junction held 7 bases outside the gene matches. In nucleotides, the CDR3 is TGTGCCAGCAGCGTAACAGGGGAGAGAGGCATTCAGTACTTC. It codes for CASSVTGERGIQYF.

The rearrangement uses TRBV6-5 and TRBJ1-5; D ambiguous. With 0 bases removed from V and 1 base from J, the gap between germline ends came to 1 base. This CDR3 is built from 13 residues. Germline V gene sequence: CDR1 MNHEY, CDR2 SVGAGI. CDR3 nucleotide sequence: TGTGCCAGCAGTTACTCAAGCAATCAGCCCCAGCATTTT. This codes for CASSYSSNQPQHF.

This clone is a singleton in its sample. The chain joins TRBV19 to TRBJ2-5; D gene ambiguous. CDR3 size: 14 residues. The germline V and J ends were trimmed by 1 base and 2 bases, with 8 bases remaining between them. CDR1 LNHDA and CDR2 SQIVND come from the germline V gene (reference sequence). The CDR3: CASSIGSLQETQYF. The CDR3 DNA sequence: TGTGCCAGTAGTATAGGCAGTCTACAAGAGACCCAGTACTTC.